Included here is one T cell receptor (beta chain) sequence, with context. This sample was taken from a study of blood T cell repertoires in COVID-19. The V gene's germline CDR1 is SEHNR and CDR2 FQNEAQ (reference sequence). Trimming pared 11 bases from V and 0 bases from J, leaving 14 bases between. The CDR3 loop spans 13 amino acids. Method: immunoSEQ multiplex PCR; TCRdb's copy keeps in-frame clones and lacks some. In the table there are a few hundred thousand clones, around 90% of which are singletons. This chain connects TRBV7-9 to TRBJ2-7, with D possibly TRBD2 on 5 matching bases. The TCR comes from a man younger than 35 with COVID-19, enrolled during active disease. Sequenced sample: peripheral blood. The CDR3 protein is CAGGGSSSYEQYF. The CDR3 DNA is TGTGCCGGAGGTGGGTCCTCCTCCTACGAGCAGTACTTC.